This entry concerns a single T cell receptor beta chain. This record comes from a study of blood T cell repertoires in COVID-19. The overall study: Acute and convalescent COVID-19 samples came from the United States, Italy and Spain. Nucleic acid was either cDNA or gDNA, and it came from T cells, B-cell-depleted T cells, or PBMCs.

V shed 6 bases and J shed 8 bases, with 17 bases lying between them. Germline V gives CDR1 SGHRS, CDR2 YFSETQ. The CDR3 runs 13 residues. In the authors' workflow: Amplification with reference gene primers provided the estimates of nucleated cell counts. Using immunoSEQ multiplex PCR, the repertoire was profiled, and TCRdb retains in-frame clones only, with some absent. V, J and clone size reflect that table, while D and trimming were determined from the DNA. The repertoire has about 100,000 clones, approximately 90% of them found once; the top ten carry approximately 2%. The clonotype was recovered from a man aged 45-65 years with active COVID-19. V usage is TRBV5-1 and J usage is TRBJ1-2; D might be TRBD1 (5 bases). Sequences were obtained from peripheral blood. DNA for the CDR3: TGCGCCAGCAACCTTGACGGCGGGGGAGGCTACACCTTC. Amino acids: CASNLDGGGGYTF.